This T cell receptor (beta chain) was obtained from a study of T-cell reconstitution after alpha-beta-depleted transplantation in children. The germline CDR1 and CDR2 sequences are SGHRS and YFSETQ. The length of the CDR3 is 14 residues. V gave up 2 bases and J gave up 3 bases; unmatched junction bases: 4. Preparing the TCRbeta library involved the use of unique molecular identifiers. Using its own MiXCR run on the PCR reads, TCRdb lists one record per CDR3 protein. This sample has about 300,000 distinct CDR3 sequences, with 9.5% to 13% found just once. This clonotype was found many times. The sample here was PBMCs, taken before TCRalphabeta/CD19-depleted stem cell transplant. This receptor was obtained from a boy less than two years old with acute myeloid leukemia, due to receive a stem cell transplant. The gene calls are TRBV5-1 and TRBJ1-2, with 7 positions matching TRBD1. The CDR3 here is CASSFVDRDYGYTF. CDR3 DNA sequence: TGCGCCAGCAGCTTCGTCGACAGGGACTATGGCTACACCTTC.